This T cell receptor (beta chain) is from a study of blood T cells in healthy people across ages. Points from the study as a whole: A roughly linear age-dependent decrease characterized TCR beta diversity per million T cells.

Through a sample-barcoded 5' primer and a J-beta primer mix, a second PCR was run for about 6 to 11 cycles. Sequencing recovered at least 2.5 million CDR3-containing paired-end reads from each sample. TCRdb itself ran the 5' RACE reads through MiXCR, one entry per CDR3 protein. The table has 540,000 or so distinct CDR3 sequences, about 24% seen once. The germline V gene has CDR1 SGHAT and CDR2 FQNNGV. Trimming cost V 4 bases and J 8 bases, with 11 bases left between them. This CDR3 is built from 13 residues. This clonotype was recorded at least ten times. Its specificity is unknown. These data were likewise used in another study, on T cells of mothers and their children. That report adds: Related mother-child pairs shared slightly more overlap than unrelated pairs, but the difference was non-significant.

Sequences were obtained from blood. V is TRBV11-2 and J is TRBJ2-2; D perhaps matches TRBD2 (5 bases). The sequence was collected from a boy under 18 in good health. The CDR3 DNA reads TGTGCCAGCAGCTCCAACGGGGAGGGGGAGCTGTTTTTT. This codes for CASSSNGEGELFF.